This T cell receptor (beta chain) appears in the sequencing data of a study of STAT5B mutations in CD4+ large granular lymphocyte leukemia. Only in-frame clones appear in the TCRdb table, and some are missing; sequencing was by immunoSEQ multiplex PCR. This table has 40,000 or so clones, about four fifths appearing once. The germline V and J ends were trimmed by 0 bases and 2 bases, with 11 bases remaining between them. Germline CDR1 SGHTS, CDR2 YDEGEE. CDR3 size: 15 residues. This TCR derives from a human donor in good health. Sequencing input: CD4+ T cells from blood buffy coats. The chain couples TRBV5-8 to TRBJ1-2; the D gene is possibly TRBD1 (6 bases). In nucleotides, the CDR3 is TGTGCCAGCAGCTTGGGTGGACAGACAAACTATGGCTACACCTTC. Its protein is CASSLGGQTNYGYTF.